Listed below are T cell receptor beta chains from one sample, sequenced in a study of T cell repertoires in cytomegalovirus infection. Their cognate antigens are unknown. TCRdb used MiXCR to reprocess the reads, holding one entry per CDR3 protein. The sample records 160,000 or so distinct CDR3 sequences, about 20% being singletons. This specimen was CD8+ T cells from cultured PBMCs, taken from culture after CMV antigen stimulation. Receptors were obtained from a human donor in good health (CMV status not recorded). Some clones in this sample may be carry-over from other donors' samples. Each CDR3 is given with its conserved first and last residue. A D gene is named only where the DNA matches it firmly. Size is stated for part of the rows, as once, few or many counts, or as a class when the clone is expanded.

v_call	j_call	d_call	clone_size	cdr3_length	cdr3_nt	cdr3_aa
TRBV7-6	TRBJ2-1	-	few	15	TGTGCCAGCAGCTTAGGGGCAGGGGATTACAATGAGCAGTTCTTC	CASSLGAGDYNEQFF
TRBV12-3/TRBV12-4	TRBJ1-1	-	-	12	TGTGCCAGCGGACGGTCGAACACTGAAGCTTTCTTT	CASGRSNTEAFF
TRBV6-2/TRBV6-3	TRBJ2-1	TRBD2	-	15	TGTGCCAGCACTCTTCTAGCGGGGGGGCCTAATGAGCAGTTCTTC	CASTLLAGGPNEQFF
TRBV7-2	TRBJ2-3	-	-	15	TGTGCCAGCAGCGAAAGGGGTCGTCTTACAGATACGCAGTATTTT	CASSERGRLTDTQYF
TRBV6-2/TRBV6-3	TRBJ2-2	-	few	14	TGTGCCAGCAGCCCACCCCTCACCGCCCGAGAGCTGTTTTTT	CASSPPLTARELFF
TRBV4-1	TRBJ1-1	TRBD1	-	17	TGCGCCAGCAGCCAAGGGTGGTCCGAGGACAGGGACACTGAAGCTTTCTTT	CASSQGWSEDRDTEAFF
TRBV7-9	TRBJ1-2	TRBD1	-	13	TGTGCCAGCGGACAGGGGGTTAGCTATGGCTACACCTTC	CASGQGVSYGYTF
TRBV11-2	TRBJ2-7	-	few	13	TGTGCCAGCAGCCCGCCAGGGGTCTACGAGCAGTACTTC	CASSPPGVYEQYF
TRBV14	TRBJ1-1	-	few	14	TGTGCCAGCAGCCAAGTTCTTCTTTTCTCTGAAGCTTTCTTT	CASSQVLLFSEAFF
TRBV7-8	TRBJ1-1	-	-	16	TGTGCCAGCAGCTTAGTAGGGTCACAGGGGAACACTGAAGCTTTCTTT	CASSLVGSQGNTEAFF
TRBV7-9	TRBJ2-1	-	few	15	TGTGCCAGCACCCTCGACCGGGGGCCAAACAATGAGCAGTTCTTC	CASTLDRGPNNEQFF
TRBV7-9	TRBJ2-1	TRBD2	few	17	TGTGCCAGCAGGCCCCTTCTACTAGCGGGGGCAAGGGATGAGCAGTTCTTC	CASRPLLLAGARDEQFF
TRBV28	TRBJ1-4	-	-	16	TGTGCCAGCAGTTTCTACCGCGGGGCAACTAATGAAAAACTGTTTTTT	CASSFYRGATNEKLFF